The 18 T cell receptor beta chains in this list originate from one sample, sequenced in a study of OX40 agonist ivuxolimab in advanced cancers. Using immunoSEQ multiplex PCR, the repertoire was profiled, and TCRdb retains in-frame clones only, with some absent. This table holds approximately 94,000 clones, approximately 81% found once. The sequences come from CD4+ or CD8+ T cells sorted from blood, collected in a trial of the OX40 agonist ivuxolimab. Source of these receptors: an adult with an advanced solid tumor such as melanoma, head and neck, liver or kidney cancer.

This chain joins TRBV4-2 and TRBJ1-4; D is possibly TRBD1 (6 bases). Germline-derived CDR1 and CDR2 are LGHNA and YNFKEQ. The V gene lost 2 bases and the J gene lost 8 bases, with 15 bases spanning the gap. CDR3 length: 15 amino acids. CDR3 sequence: CASSQTGMGEEKLFF. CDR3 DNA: TGTGCCAGCAGCCAAACAGGGATGGGGGAAGAAAAACTGTTTTTT.

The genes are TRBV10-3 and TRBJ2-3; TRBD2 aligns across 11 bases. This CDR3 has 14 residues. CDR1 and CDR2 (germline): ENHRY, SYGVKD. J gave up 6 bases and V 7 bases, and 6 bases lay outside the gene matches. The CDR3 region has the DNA TGTGCCATCAAATTAGCGGGGGGGCTGGATACGCAGTATTTT. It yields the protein CAIKLAGGLDTQYF.

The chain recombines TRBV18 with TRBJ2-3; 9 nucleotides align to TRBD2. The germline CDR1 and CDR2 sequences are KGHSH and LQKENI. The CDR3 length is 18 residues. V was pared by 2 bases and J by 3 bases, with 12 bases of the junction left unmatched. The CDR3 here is CASSPGLTSSGVTDTQYF. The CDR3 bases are TGTGCCAGCTCACCAGGGTTGACGTCTAGCGGGGTTACAGATACGCAGTATTTT.

The CDR3 DNA follows: TGTGCCAGCATACAGGGGGCGCGTAATGAGCAGTTCTTC. It translates to CASIQGARNEQFF. V gene TRBV25-1 combines with J gene TRBJ2-1, with 9 positions matching TRBD1. The J segment lost 7 bases and the V segment lost 7 bases, leaving 5 bases of the junction unmatched. Germline values: CDR1 MGHDK, CDR2 SYGVNS. This CDR3 spans 13 amino acids.

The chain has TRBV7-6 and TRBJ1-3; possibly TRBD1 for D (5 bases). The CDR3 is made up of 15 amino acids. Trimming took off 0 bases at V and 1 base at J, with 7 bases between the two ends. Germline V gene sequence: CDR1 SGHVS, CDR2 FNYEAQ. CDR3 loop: CASSLAGGSGNTIYF. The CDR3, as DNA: TGTGCCAGCAGCTTAGCGGGGGGGTCTGGAAACACCATATATTTT.

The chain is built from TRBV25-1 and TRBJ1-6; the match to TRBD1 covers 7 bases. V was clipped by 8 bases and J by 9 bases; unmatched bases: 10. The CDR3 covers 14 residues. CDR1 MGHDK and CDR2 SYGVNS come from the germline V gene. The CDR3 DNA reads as TGTGCCAGCGGGGGACAGTCTGAGAGTTCACCCCTCCACTTT. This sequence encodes CASGGQSESSPLHF. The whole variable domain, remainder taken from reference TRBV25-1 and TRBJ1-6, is EADIYQTPRYLVIGTGKKITLECSQTMGHDKMYWYQQDPGMELHLIHYSYGVNSTEKGDLSSESTVSRIRTEHFPLTLESARPSHTSQYLCASGGQSESSPLHFGNGTRLTVT.

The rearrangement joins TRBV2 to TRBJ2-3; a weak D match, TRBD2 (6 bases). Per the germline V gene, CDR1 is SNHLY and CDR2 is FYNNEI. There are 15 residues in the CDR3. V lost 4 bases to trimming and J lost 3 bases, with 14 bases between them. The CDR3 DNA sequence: TGTGCCAGCAGTGGGGTGGGCGGGGTAACAGATACGCAGTATTTT. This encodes CASSGVGGVTDTQYF.

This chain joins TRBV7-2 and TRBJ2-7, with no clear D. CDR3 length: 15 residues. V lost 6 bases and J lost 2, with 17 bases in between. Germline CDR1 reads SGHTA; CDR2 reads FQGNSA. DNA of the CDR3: TGTGCCAGCAGAGACCTAGTTCTAAGGCCCTACGAGCAGTACTTC. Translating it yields CASRDLVLRPYEQYF. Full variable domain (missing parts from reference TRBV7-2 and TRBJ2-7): GAGVSQSPSNKVTEKGKDVELRCDPISGHTALYWYRQSLGQGLEFLIYFQGNSAPDKSGLPSDRFSAERTGGSVSTLTIQRTQQEDSAVYLCASRDLVLRPYEQYFGPGTRLTVT.

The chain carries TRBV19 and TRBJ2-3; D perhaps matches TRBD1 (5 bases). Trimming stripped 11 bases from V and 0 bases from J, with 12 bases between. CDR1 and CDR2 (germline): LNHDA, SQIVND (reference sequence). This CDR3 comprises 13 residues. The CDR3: CAPQGQSTDTQYF. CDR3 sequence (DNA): TGTGCCCCCCAGGGTCAGAGCACAGATACGCAGTATTTT.

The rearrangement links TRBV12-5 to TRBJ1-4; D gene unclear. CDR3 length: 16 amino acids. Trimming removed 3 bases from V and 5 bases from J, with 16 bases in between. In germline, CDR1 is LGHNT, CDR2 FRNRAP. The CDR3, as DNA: TGTGCTAGTGGTTTCGCTGTAACGGGCATCAATGAAAAACTGTTTTTT. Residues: CASGFAVTGINEKLFF.

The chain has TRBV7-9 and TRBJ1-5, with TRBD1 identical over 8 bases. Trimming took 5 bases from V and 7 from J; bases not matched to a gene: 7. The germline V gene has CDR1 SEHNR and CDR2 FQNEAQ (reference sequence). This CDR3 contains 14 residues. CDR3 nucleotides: TGTGCCAGCAGCCCTGGACAGGGAAACCAGCCCCAGCATTTT. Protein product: CASSPGQGNQPQHF. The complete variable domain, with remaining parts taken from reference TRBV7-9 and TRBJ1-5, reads DTGVSQNPRHKITKRGQNVTFRCDPISEHNRLYWYRQTLGQGPEFLTYFQNEAQLEKSRLLSDRFSAERPKGSFSTLEIQRTEQGDSAMYLCASSPGQGNQPQHFGDGTRLSIL.

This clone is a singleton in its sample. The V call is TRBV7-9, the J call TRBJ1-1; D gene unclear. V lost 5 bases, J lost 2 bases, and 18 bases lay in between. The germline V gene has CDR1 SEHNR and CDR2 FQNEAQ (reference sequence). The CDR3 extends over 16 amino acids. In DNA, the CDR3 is TGTGCCAGCAGCACCCCGAGCAGCTCCGTAAACACTGAAGCTTTCTTT. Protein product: CASSTPSSSVNTEAFF.

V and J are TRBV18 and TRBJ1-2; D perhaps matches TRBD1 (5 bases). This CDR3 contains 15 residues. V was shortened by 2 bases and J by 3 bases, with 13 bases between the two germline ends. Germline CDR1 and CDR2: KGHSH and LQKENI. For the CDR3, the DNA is TGTGCCAGCTCACCAGAAGAGGGACTGGACTATGGCTACACCTTC. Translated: CASSPEEGLDYGYTF.

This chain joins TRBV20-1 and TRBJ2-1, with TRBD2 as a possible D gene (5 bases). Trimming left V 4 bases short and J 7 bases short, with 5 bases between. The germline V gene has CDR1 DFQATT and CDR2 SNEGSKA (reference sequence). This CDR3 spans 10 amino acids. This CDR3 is CSATGNEQFF. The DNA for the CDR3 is TGCAGTGCTACGGGAAATGAGCAGTTCTTC.

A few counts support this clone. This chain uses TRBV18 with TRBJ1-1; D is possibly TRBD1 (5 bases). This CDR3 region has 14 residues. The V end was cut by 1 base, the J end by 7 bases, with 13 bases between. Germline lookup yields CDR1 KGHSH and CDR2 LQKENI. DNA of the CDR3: TGTGCCAGCTCACCACTCCAGGGATTTGGTGAAGCTTTCTTT. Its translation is CASSPLQGFGEAFF.

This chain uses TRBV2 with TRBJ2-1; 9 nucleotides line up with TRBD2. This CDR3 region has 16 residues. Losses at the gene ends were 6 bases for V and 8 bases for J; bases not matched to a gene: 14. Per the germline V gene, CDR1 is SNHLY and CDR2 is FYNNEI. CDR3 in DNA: TGTGCCAGCAGGGCGGGGACCGGCGGGGGGGCCGATGAGCAGTTCTTC. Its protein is CASRAGTGGGADEQFF.

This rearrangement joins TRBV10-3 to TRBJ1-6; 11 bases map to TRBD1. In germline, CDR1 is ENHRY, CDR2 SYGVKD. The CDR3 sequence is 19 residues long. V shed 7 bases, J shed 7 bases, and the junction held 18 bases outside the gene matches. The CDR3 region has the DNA TGTGCCATCACCCTAGGGGGGACAGGGGGACGCCCAGCCAATTCACCCCTCCACTTT. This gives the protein CAITLGGTGGRPANSPLHF.

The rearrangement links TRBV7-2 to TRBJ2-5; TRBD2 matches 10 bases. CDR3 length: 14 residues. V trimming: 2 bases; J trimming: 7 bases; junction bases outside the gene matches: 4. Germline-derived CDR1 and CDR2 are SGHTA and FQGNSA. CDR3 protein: CASSLSGGAMTQYF. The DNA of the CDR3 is TGTGCCAGCAGCTTAAGCGGGGGGGCTATGACCCAGTACTTC.